This T cell receptor beta chain was sequenced in a study of T cell responses to AZD1222 COVID-19 vaccine. The CDR3 is made up of 12 amino acids. Germline CDR1 and CDR2: MNHEY and SVGEGT. Measured with immunoSEQ multiplex PCR; TCRdb has only the in-frame clones, and not every one. The sample gives approximately 110,000 clones, about 88% of which show up once; about 4.7% is in the top ten. A remark on this clone: The antigen is not known. One end of the junction varies from germline; a read error may be responsible.

Study-wide findings and caveats: Repertoire sampling was restricted to post-peak T cell response timepoints. It should be noted that donors were predominantly white British and more often female, and clonal diversity was possibly underestimated. Unmutated variant regions are reportedly targeted by nearly half of spike-specific TCRs.

The genes are TRBV6-2 or TRBV6-3 and TRBJ2-4; 10 positions agree with TRBD1. This sequence was found in an adult in good health. Sequenced material: peripheral blood, taken on day 0 of AZD1222 vaccination. The CDR3 sequence is CASSYTGTGATF. The DNA of the CDR3 is TGTGCCAGCAGTTACACAGGGACAGGGGCCACTTTC.